This T cell receptor (beta chain) was recorded in a study of shared clonotypes between healthy human individuals. Donors, healthy HIV-negative adults, lacked recent acute infections or vaccinations. As concerns this clone: No antigen is known for it.

Findings of the study overall: Naive subsets, compared against memory subsets, generally had larger estimated richness values.

Data came from immunoSEQ multiplex PCR; TCRdb stores just in-frame clones and leaves some out. This sample has approximately 500,000 clones, with almost 97% found just once. CDR3 length: 14 residues. CDR1 and CDR2 from the germline V gene are SGHVS and FNYEAQ. Deletions cut 5 bases from V and 4 bases from J, with 14 bases between. The J gene is TRBJ1-1, the V gene TRBV7-6; D remains ambiguous. Sequencing was performed on naive CD4+ T cells sorted from blood. Subset indicated: CD45RA+ positively selected. The TCR comes from a woman aged 30 to 39 in good health. In DNA, the CDR3 is TGTGCCAGCAGCGTAAGAAGGACTCTCACTGAAGCTTTCTTT. This sequence encodes CASSVRRTLTEAFF.